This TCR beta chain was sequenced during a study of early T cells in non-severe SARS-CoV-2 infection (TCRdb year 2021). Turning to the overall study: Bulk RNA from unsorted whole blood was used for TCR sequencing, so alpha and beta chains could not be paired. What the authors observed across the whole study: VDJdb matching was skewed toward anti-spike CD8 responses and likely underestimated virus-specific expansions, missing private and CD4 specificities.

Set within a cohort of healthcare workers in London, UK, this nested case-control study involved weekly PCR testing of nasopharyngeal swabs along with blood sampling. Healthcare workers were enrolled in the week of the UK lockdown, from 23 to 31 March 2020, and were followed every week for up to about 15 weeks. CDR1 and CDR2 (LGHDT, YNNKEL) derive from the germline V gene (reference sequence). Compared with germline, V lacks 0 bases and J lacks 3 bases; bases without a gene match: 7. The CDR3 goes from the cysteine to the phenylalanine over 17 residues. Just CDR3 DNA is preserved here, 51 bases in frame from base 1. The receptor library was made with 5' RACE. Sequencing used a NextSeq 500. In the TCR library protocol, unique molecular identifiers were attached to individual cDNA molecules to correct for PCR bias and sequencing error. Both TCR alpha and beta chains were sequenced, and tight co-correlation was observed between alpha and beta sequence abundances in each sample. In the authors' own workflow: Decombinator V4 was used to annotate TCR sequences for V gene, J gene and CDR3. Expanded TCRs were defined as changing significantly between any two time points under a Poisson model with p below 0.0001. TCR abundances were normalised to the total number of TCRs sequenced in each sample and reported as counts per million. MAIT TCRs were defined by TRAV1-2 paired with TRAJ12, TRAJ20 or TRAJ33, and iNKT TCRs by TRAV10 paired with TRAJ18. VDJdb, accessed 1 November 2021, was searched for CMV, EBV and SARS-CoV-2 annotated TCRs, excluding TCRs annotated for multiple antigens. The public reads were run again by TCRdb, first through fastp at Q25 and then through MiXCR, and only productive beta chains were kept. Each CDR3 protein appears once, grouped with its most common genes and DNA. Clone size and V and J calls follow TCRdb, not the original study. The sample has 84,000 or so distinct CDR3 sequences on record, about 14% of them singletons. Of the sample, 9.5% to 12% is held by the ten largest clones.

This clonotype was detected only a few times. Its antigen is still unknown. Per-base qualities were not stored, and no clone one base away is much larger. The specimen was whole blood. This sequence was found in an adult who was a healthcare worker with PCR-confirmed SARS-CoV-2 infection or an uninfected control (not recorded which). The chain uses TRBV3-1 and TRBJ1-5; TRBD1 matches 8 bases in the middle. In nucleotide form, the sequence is TGTGCCAGCAGCCAAGATCCCAGGGGGCGGCTCAATCAGCCCCAGCATTTT. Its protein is CASSQDPRGRLNQPQHF.